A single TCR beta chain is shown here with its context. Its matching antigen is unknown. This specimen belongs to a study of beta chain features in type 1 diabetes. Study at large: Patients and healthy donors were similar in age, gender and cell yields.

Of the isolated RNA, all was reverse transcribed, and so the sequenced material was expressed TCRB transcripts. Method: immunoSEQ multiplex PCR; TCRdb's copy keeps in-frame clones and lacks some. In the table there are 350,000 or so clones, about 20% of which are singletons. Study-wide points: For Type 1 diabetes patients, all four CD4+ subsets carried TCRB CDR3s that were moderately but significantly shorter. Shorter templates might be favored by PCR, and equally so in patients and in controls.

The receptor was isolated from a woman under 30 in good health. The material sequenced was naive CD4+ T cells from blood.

CDR3 residues: CASSLTRHSTYEQYF. DNA for the CDR3: TGTGCCAGCAGTTTGACGAGACACAGTACCTACGAGCAGTACTTC. The chain links TRBV6-5 to TRBJ2-7; D is uncertain. V dropped 4 bases and J dropped 2 bases, with 15 bases sitting between them. The CDR3 has 15 amino acids. Germline CDR1 MNHEY, CDR2 SVGAGI.